The 21 T cell receptor beta chains in this list originate from one sample, sequenced in a study of blood T cell repertoires in COVID-19. Profiled with immunoSEQ multiplex PCR; TCRdb holds only in-frame clones, not every one. The repertoire includes about 38,000 clones, over 80% of them detected once, and approximately 25% sits in the top ten. The source material was peripheral blood. Receptors originate from a man between 50 and 59 years old with active or convalescent COVID-19.

V gene TRBV27 combines with J gene TRBJ1-1; a weak D match, TRBD1 (6 bases). CDR1 and CDR2 (germline): MNHEY, SMNVEV (reference sequence). V lost 2 bases, J lost 4 bases, and 11 bases lay in between. The CDR3 is 14 amino acids. CDR3 amino acids: CASSLDRSATEAFF. Written as DNA, the CDR3 is TGTGCCAGCAGTTTAGACAGGTCGGCCACTGAAGCTTTCTTT.

This chain uses TRBV6-5 with TRBJ2-7; 9 nucleotides match TRBD1. This CDR3 contains 15 residues. Trimming took 2 bases from V and 7 from J; bases not matched to a gene: 9. Germline CDR1 and CDR2: MNHEY and SVGAGI. The CDR3 is CASSYRGDRVREQYF. CDR3 DNA: TGTGCCAGCAGTTACCGTGGGGACAGGGTAAGGGAGCAGTACTTC.

The chain is built from TRBV7-2 and TRBJ1-5; 7 bases line up with TRBD1. Germline V gene sequence: CDR1 SGHTA, CDR2 FQGNSA. This CDR3 region has 13 residues. V gave up 1 base and J gave up 10 bases; unmatched junction bases: 4. This CDR3 reads CASSLGQGRPQHF. The CDR3 DNA follows: TGTGCCAGCAGCTTAGGACAGGGAAGACCCCAGCATTTT.

In this sample, this clone turned up once. DNA for the CDR3: TGCGCCAGCAGCCCTACAGGGGTTGGAGAGACCCAGTACTTC. Protein sequence: CASSPTGVGETQYF. The chain joins TRBV5-1 to TRBJ2-5; 7 nucleotides line up with TRBD1. Germline CDR1 and CDR2: SGHRS and YFSETQ. The CDR3 loop spans 14 amino acids. Trimming took 4 bases from V and 4 from J; bases not matched to a gene: 7.

J is TRBJ1-5 and V is TRBV19, with D possibly matching TRBD1 (5 bases). Germline V gene sequence: CDR1 LNHDA, CDR2 SQIVND (reference sequence). The V gene lost 3 bases and the J gene lost 7 bases, with 16 bases spanning the gap. This CDR3 contains 15 residues. The CDR3 spells CASSMGRDLIQPQHF. In DNA form, the CDR3 reads TGTGCCAGTAGTATGGGGCGGGACCTCATCCAGCCCCAGCATTTT.

This rearrangement joins TRBV7-9 to TRBJ2-3; 11 bases fit TRBD1. The CDR3 contains 14 residues. Losses at the gene ends were 7 bases for V and 5 bases for J; bases not matched to a gene: 5. CDR1 and CDR2 from the germline V gene are SEHNR and FQNEAQ (reference sequence). The CDR3 DNA follows: TGTGCCAGCATGTGGGACAGGGGGAAAGATACGCAGTATTTT. It codes for CASMWDRGKDTQYF.

The chain joins TRBV7-9 to TRBJ1-1; 8 nucleotides match TRBD1. The germline CDR1 and CDR2 sequences are SEHNR and FQNEAQ (reference sequence). J was trimmed by 11 bases and V by 7 bases; bases with no gene match: 6. The CDR3 length is 11 residues. Here the CDR3 reads CASTPRGRAFF. The CDR3 DNA follows: TGTGCCAGCACCCCCAGGGGGCGGGCTTTCTTT.

This sequence joins TRBV7-6 and TRBJ2-2; D gene unclear. Per the germline V gene, CDR1 is SGHVS and CDR2 is FNYEAQ. The CDR3 is made up of 12 amino acids. V was pared by 5 bases and J by 5 bases, with 6 bases between. The CDR3 DNA is TGTGCCAGCAGCCTGTATACCGGGGAGCTGTTTTTT. Translation gives CASSLYTGELFF.

The chain couples TRBV4-1 to TRBJ1-1, with D perhaps matching TRBD1 (6 bases). V gave up 0 bases and J gave up 7 bases, with 18 bases separating them. This CDR3 has 16 residues. The germline gives CDR1 MGHRA, CDR2 YSYEKL. For the CDR3, the DNA is TGCGCCAGCAGCCAAGAAACAGGGATGGGGTTCGGTGAAGCTTTCTTT. Its translation: CASSQETGMGFGEAFF.

This clone was detected once. V and J are TRBV5-4 and TRBJ2-5; 11 bases fit TRBD2. This CDR3 is 16 amino acids long. Germline CDR1 SGHNT, CDR2 YYREEE (reference sequence). V dropped 2 bases and J dropped 2; count of bases not matched to a gene: 5. DNA of the CDR3: TGTGCCAGCAGCTTTAGACTAGCGGGGCAACAAGAGACCCAGTACTTC. Translating it yields CASSFRLAGQQETQYF.

The chain couples TRBV11-2 to TRBJ2-5, with D uncertain. Germline-derived CDR1 and CDR2 are SGHAT and FQNNGV. V was cut by 1 base and J by 5 bases, with 8 bases left in between. The CDR3 is 13 amino acids. In DNA, the CDR3 is TGTGCCAGCAGCTTAGGAGGAACGGAGACCCAGTACTTC. It is translated as CASSLGGTETQYF.

The V gene is TRBV5-1, the J gene TRBJ1-6; 7 nucleotides agree with TRBD1. Germline-derived CDR1 and CDR2 are SGHRS and YFSETQ. This CDR3 has 15 amino acids. V trimming: 0 bases; J trimming: 7 bases; junction bases outside the gene matches: 4. CDR3 sequence: CASSLEGAGNSPLHF. The CDR3 DNA follows: TGCGCCAGCAGCTTGGAGGGGGCAGGAAATTCACCCCTCCACTTT.

The chain carries TRBV9 and TRBJ2-5; 7 bases are a match to TRBD2. This CDR3 region has 15 residues. Losses at the gene ends were 0 bases for V and 4 bases for J; bases not matched to a gene: 6. Germline CDR1 and CDR2: SGDLS and YYNGEE. The CDR3 bases are TGTGCCAGCAGCGTAGCATCAGGGAGGGGAGAGACCCAGTACTTC. Protein sequence: CASSVASGRGETQYF.

This clone was found a few times. This chain connects TRBV9 to TRBJ2-3; possibly TRBD2 for D (7 bases). The V gene lost 0 bases and the J gene lost 4 bases, with 12 bases spanning the gap. Germline values: CDR1 SGDLS, CDR2 YYNGEE. This CDR3 region has 15 residues. The CDR3 loop is CASSVEGGAADTQYF. The CDR3 DNA reads as TGTGCCAGCAGCGTAGAAGGGGGGGCCGCAGATACGCAGTATTTT.

The chain recombines TRBV27 with TRBJ1-1; 9 positions match TRBD1. The CDR3 loop spans 17 amino acids. V dropped 7 bases and J dropped 11; count of bases not matched to a gene: 23. Germline lookup yields CDR1 MNHEY and CDR2 SMNVEV (reference sequence). This CDR3 reads CASMPGQGLAREVAAFF. The DNA for the CDR3 is TGTGCCAGCATGCCGGGACAGGGACTTGCTCGGGAGGTGGCGGCTTTCTTT.

Concerning this clone itself: This same CDR3 is encoded by further DNA sequences in the sample. The chain carries TRBV3-1 (or the pseudogene TRBV3-2) and TRBJ1-1, with D possibly being TRBD1 (5 bases). The V end lost 1 base, the J end lost 6 bases, and 6 bases lay between the germline ends. This CDR3 spans 12 amino acids. Per the germline V gene, CDR1 is LGHDT and CDR2 is YNNKEL (reference sequence). In DNA, the CDR3 is TGTGCCAGCAGCCAAGGGGGGGCTGAAGCTTTCTTT. It codes for CASSQGGAEAFF.

The chain has TRBV18 and TRBJ2-3; possibly TRBD2 for D (6 bases). The CDR3 length is 15 residues. The germline CDR1 and CDR2 sequences are KGHSH and LQKENI. Trimming shortened V by 1 base and J by 1 base, and 9 bases separated the two germline ends. CDR3 nucleotide sequence: TGTGCCAGCTCACCACTAGGCGGGGGCACAGATACGCAGTATTTT. It translates to CASSPLGGGTDTQYF. Full variable domain (rest looked up from reference TRBV18 and TRBJ2-3): NAGVMQNPRHLVRRRGQEARLRCSPMKGHSHVYWYRQLPEEGLKFMVYLQKENIIDESGMPKERFSAEFPKEGPSILRIQQVVRGDSAAYFCASSPLGGGTDTQYFGPGTRLTVL.

The chain combines TRBV5-1 with TRBJ2-2, with 12 bases identical to TRBD2. The germline V gene encodes CDR1 SGHRS and CDR2 YFSETQ. The J segment lost 3 bases and the V segment lost 4 bases, leaving 7 bases of the junction unmatched. This CDR3 has 17 residues. CDR3 protein: CASSGATSGGYTGELFF. The CDR3 nucleotides are TGCGCCAGCAGCGGGGCGACTAGCGGGGGTTACACCGGGGAGCTGTTTTTT.

The chain links TRBV6-5 to TRBJ1-6, with no clear D. The V gene lost 11 bases and the J gene lost 1 base, with 12 bases spanning the gap. The length of the CDR3 is 14 residues. Germline V gene lookup returns CDR1 MNHEY and CDR2 SVGAGI. The CDR3 spells CAGGGGSYNSPLHF. DNA for the CDR3: TGTGCCGGCGGAGGAGGGTCCTATAATTCACCCCTCCACTTT.

The genes are TRBV7-6 and TRBJ1-1; 8 positions match TRBD1. V lost 1 base and J lost 4; bases outside the gene matches: 5. Germline V lookup: CDR1 SGHVS, CDR2 FNYEAQ. The CDR3 runs 15 residues. The CDR3 sequence is CASSLGTGKSTEAFF. The CDR3 DNA sequence: TGTGCCAGCAGCTTAGGGACAGGGAAGTCCACTGAAGCTTTCTTT.

V gene TRBV29-1 combines with J gene TRBJ2-3; D remains ambiguous. The CDR3 is made up of 12 amino acids. Germline V lookup: CDR1 SQVTM, CDR2 ANQGSEA. The germline V and J ends were trimmed by 7 bases and 1 base, with 9 bases remaining between them. This CDR3 is CSGSSGTDTQYF. DNA for the CDR3: TGCAGCGGCTCTTCGGGCACAGATACGCAGTATTTT.